This is a list of T cell receptor beta chains from one sample in a study of memory CD4+ T cells and cytomegalovirus serostatus. The assay was immunoSEQ multiplex PCR, and TCRdb's table has in-frame clones only and misses some. Of over 40,000 clones listed, 78% are singletons. The sample was memory CD4+ T cells from blood. These receptors all stem from an adult in good health and CMV-seronegative. CDR3s include the opening cysteine and the closing phenylalanine or tryptophan. The D gene is left open where the match is weak. Only part of the rows carry a size: once, few, many, or a class if the clone is expanded.

>TRBD1|TRBJ2-7|NA|TRBV6-5
CASSFNRGAYEQYF
TGTGCCAGCAGTTTTAACAGGGGGGCCTACGAGCAGTACTTC
>NA|TRBJ1-1|few|TRBV10-3
CAISVGGWTEAFF
TGTGCCATCAGTGTAGGGGGATGGACTGAAGCTTTCTTT
>NA|TRBJ2-1|NA|TRBV11-1
CASKTGGFNEQFF
TGTGCCAGCAAGACAGGCGGGTTCAATGAGCAGTTCTTC
>NA|TRBJ2-7|NA|TRBV29-1
CSAKGGGLYEQYF
TGCAGCGCCAAAGGGGGGGGGCTCTACGAGCAGTACTTC
>NA|TRBJ1-1|NA|TRBV6-1
CASSELYRELMNTEAFF
TGTGCCAGCAGTGAATTGTACAGGGAACTCATGAACACTGAAGCTTTCTTT
>NA|TRBJ1-6|NA|TRBV11-3
CASSFNQGSPLHF
TGTGCCAGCAGCTTCAACCAGGGTTCACCCCTCCACTTT
>TRBD2|TRBJ2-3|NA|TRBV2
CASRGGLAPDTQYF
TGTGCCAGCAGGGGGGGACTAGCCCCAGATACGCAGTATTTT
>NA|TRBJ1-3|NA|TRBV7-8
CASSTVGGGGQRNTIYF
TGTGCCAGCAGCACAGTGGGTGGGGGCGGCCAAAGAAACACCATATATTTT
>NA|TRBJ1-6|few|TRBV5-5
CASSNPGLADSPLHF
TGTGCCAGCAGCAACCCGGGCCTGGCGGATTCACCCCTCCACTTT
>NA|TRBJ2-7|NA|TRBV11-2
CASSFSDGSSYEQYF
TGTGCCAGCAGCTTTTCGGACGGGAGCTCCTACGAGCAGTACTTC
>NA|TRBJ1-1|NA|TRBV6-1
CASKTPYNVAFF
TGTGCCAGCAAGACTCCATATAATGTAGCTTTCTTT
>NA|TRBJ1-2|NA|TRBV6-6
CASSYSGYGYTF
TGTGCCAGCAGTTACTCAGGGTATGGCTACACCTTC
>NA|TRBJ1-6|NA|TRBV9
CASSVQSLRNSPLHF
TGTGCCAGCAGCGTACAATCGCTACGTAATTCACCCCTCCACTTT
>TRBD1|TRBJ2-1|NA|TRBV5-1
CASSAGQVSYNEQFF
TGCGCCAGCAGCGCCGGACAGGTCTCCTACAATGAGCAGTTCTTC
>TRBD1|TRBJ2-3|NA|TRBV18
CASSPTFRDSNTDTQYF
TGTGCCAGCTCACCGACGTTTAGGGACAGCAACACAGATACGCAGTATTTT
>NA|TRBJ1-2|NA|TRBV30
CAQQDTANYGYTF
TGTGCCCAACAGGACACAGCTAACTATGGCTACACCTTC
>NA|TRBJ2-7|NA|TRBV7-9
CASPKGSF
TGTGCCAGCCCAAAGGGGTCCTTC
>NA|TRBJ1-2|NA|TRBV11-2
CASSLLAGPNYGYTF
TGTGCCAGCAGCCTCCTTGCAGGGCCTAACTATGGCTACACCTTC
>NA|TRBJ1-6|NA|TRBV18
CASSTEFGAGYSPLHF
TGTGCCAGCTCAACAGAGTTTGGGGCTGGATACTCACCCCTCCACTTT
>TRBD1|TRBJ1-5|NA|TRBV28
CASLSRGGNQPQHF
TGTGCCAGCTTGTCCAGGGGGGGCAATCAGCCCCAGCATTTT
>NA|TRBJ2-3|NA|TRBV6-4
CASSAGSRDTQYF
TGTGCCAGCAGTGCTGGGAGTCGGGATACGCAGTATTTT
>NA|TRBJ2-2|NA|TRBV18
CASSTPRTGELFF
TGTGCCAGCTCGACCCCGAGGACCGGGGAGCTGTTTTTT
>NA|TRBJ2-2|NA|TRBV5-1
CASSSRVTGELFF
TGCGCCAGCAGCTCCAGGGTCACCGGGGAGCTGTTTTTT
>NA|TRBJ1-4|NA|TRBV30
CAWSLRNEKLFF
TGTGCCTGGAGTCTTCGGAATGAAAAACTGTTTTTT
>TRBD1|TRBJ1-1|NA|TRBV11-2
CASSLMQGATEAFF
TGTGCCAGCAGCTTAATGCAGGGGGCTACTGAAGCTTTCTTT
>NA|TRBJ1-1|NA|TRBV6-1
CASRSNMNTEAFF
TGTGCCAGCAGATCCAATATGAACACTGAAGCTTTCTTT
>NA|TRBJ2-3|NA|TRBV19
CASSQSKRATDTQYF
TGTGCCAGTAGTCAGAGCAAGCGGGCTACAGATACGCAGTATTTT
>TRBD1|TRBJ2-7|NA|TRBV27
CASRPTGDYEQYF
TGTGCCAGCAGGCCTACAGGGGACTACGAGCAGTACTTC
>NA|TRBJ1-1|NA|TRBV21-1
CASSRLWNTEAFF
TGTGCCAGCAGCAGACTGTGGAACACTGAAGCTTTCTTT
>NA|TRBJ2-1|NA|TRBV13
CASSLWRGSYNEQFF
TGTGCCAGCAGCTTATGGAGGGGCTCCTACAATGAGCAGTTCTTC
>NA|TRBJ2-6|NA|TRBV19
CASSIPVYSGANVLTF
TGTGCCAGTAGTATCCCCGTATACTCTGGGGCCAACGTCCTGACTTTC
>NA|TRBJ1-1|few|TRBV7-3
CASSQNGVSRAFF
TGTGCCAGCAGCCAGAATGGAGTCTCAAGAGCTTTCTTT
>NA|TRBJ1-2|NA|TRBV6-1
CASTGGRNLNYGYTF
TGTGCCAGCACCGGGGGACGGAACCTTAACTATGGCTACACCTTC
>NA|TRBJ1-1|few|TRBV7-9
CASSLEMNTEAFF
TGTGCCAGCAGCTTGGAAATGAACACTGAAGCTTTCTTT
>NA|TRBJ2-2|NA|TRBV18
CASSPDRNTGELFF
TGTGCCAGCTCACCGGACAGAAACACCGGGGAGCTGTTTTTT
>NA|TRBJ2-1|NA|TRBV29-1
CSVDEGLNEQFF
TGCAGCGTTGATGAGGGGCTGAATGAGCAGTTCTTC
>TRBD1|TRBJ2-5|NA|TRBV6-1
CASRKRQGTGETQYF
TGTGCCAGCAGAAAAAGACAGGGAACAGGGGAGACCCAGTACTTC
>NA|TRBJ1-5|NA|TRBV9
CASSLRGDNQPQHF
TGTGCCAGCAGCTTGAGGGGTGACAATCAGCCCCAGCATTTT
>NA|TRBJ2-7|NA|TRBV7-6
CASSSQGNEQYF
TGTGCCAGCAGCTCACAGGGTAACGAGCAGTACTTC
>NA|TRBJ1-2|NA|TRBV7-9
CAEGRGNYGYTF
TGTGCCGAGGGGCGAGGAAACTATGGCTACACCTTC
>TRBD2|TRBJ2-5|NA|TRBV4-2
CASSQEGSGAKETQYF
TGTGCCAGCAGCCAAGAGGGTAGCGGGGCCAAAGAGACCCAGTACTTC
>NA|TRBJ2-7|few|TRBV5-1
CASSFAIGPVGYEQYF
TGCGCCAGCAGCTTTGCCATCGGACCAGTCGGGTACGAGCAGTACTTC
>TRBD1|TRBJ2-1|NA|TRBV11-1
CASSPGQRPVNEQFF
TGTGCCAGCAGCCCGGGACAGAGACCCGTCAATGAGCAGTTCTTC
>NA|TRBJ2-2|NA|TRBV5-6
CASSWRQVRNTGELFF
TGTGCCAGCAGCTGGCGACAGGTTCGGAACACCGGGGAGCTGTTTTTT
>TRBD1|TRBJ2-7|NA|TRBV11-3
CASSSRQGSEQYF
TGTGCCAGCAGCTCCCGACAGGGTAGCGAGCAGTACTTC
>NA|TRBJ2-3|NA|TRBV9
CASSSQSGGTDTQYF
TGTGCCAGCAGCTCACAATCGGGGGGCACAGATACGCAGTATTTT
>NA|TRBJ1-4|NA|TRBV5-4
CASSGETGTNEKLFF
TGTGCCAGCAGCGGAGAAACAGGGACTAATGAAAAACTGTTTTTT
>TRBD2|TRBJ2-5|once|TRBV29-1
CSFRASGGETQYF
TGCAGCTTCAGGGCTAGCGGGGGAGAGACCCAGTACTTC
>TRBD1|TRBJ1-2|NA|TRBV19
CASSTVQGGGYTF
TGTGCCAGTAGTACGGTACAGGGGGGAGGCTACACCTTC
>NA|TRBJ1-3|NA|TRBV5-1
CASSPYTGSGNTIYF
TGCGCCAGCAGCCCGTACACAGGGTCTGGAAACACCATATATTTT
>NA|TRBJ2-3|NA|TRBV6-1
CASSEGPLGTTQYF
TGTGCCAGCAGTGAGGGACCCCTAGGTACCACGCAGTATTTT
>TRBD1|TRBJ2-5|NA|TRBV5-8
CASSSPKRQGASRETQYF
TGTGCCAGCAGCTCGCCAAAAAGACAGGGGGCAAGCAGAGAGACCCAGTACTTC